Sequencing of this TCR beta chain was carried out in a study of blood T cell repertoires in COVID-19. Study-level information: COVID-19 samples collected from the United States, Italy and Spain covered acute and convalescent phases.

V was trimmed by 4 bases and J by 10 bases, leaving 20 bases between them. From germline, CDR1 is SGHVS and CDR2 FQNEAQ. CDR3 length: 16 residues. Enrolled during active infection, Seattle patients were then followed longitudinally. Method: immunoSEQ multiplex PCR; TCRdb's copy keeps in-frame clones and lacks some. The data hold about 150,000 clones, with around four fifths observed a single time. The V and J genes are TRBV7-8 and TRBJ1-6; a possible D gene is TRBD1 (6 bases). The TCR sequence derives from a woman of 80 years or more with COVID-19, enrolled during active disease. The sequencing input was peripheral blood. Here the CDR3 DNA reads TGTGCCAGCAGCTCTCCACAGGGTGTTTACCGATCACCCCTCCACTTT. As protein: CASSSPQGVYRSPLHF.